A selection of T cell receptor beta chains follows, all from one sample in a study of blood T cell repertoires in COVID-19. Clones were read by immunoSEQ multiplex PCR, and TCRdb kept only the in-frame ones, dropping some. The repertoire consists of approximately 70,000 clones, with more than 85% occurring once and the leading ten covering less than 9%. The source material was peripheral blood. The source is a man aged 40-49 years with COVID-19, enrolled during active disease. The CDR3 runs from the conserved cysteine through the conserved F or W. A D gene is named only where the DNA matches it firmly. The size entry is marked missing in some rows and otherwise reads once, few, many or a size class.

CDR3 DNA: TGTGCCAGCAGTTACGGGACAGGGAAGGATCAGCCCCAGCATTTT
CDR3 protein: CASSYGTGKDQPQHF
J gene: TRBJ1-5
D gene: TRBD1
V gene: TRBV28
clone size: .

CDR3 DNA: TGTGCCAGCAGCGGCCAGGCCTCGAACACCGGGGAGCTGTTTTTT
CDR3 protein: CASSGQASNTGELFF
J gene: TRBJ2-2
D gene: .
V gene: TRBV7-9
clone size: .

CDR3 DNA: TGTGCCAGCTCAGAGGCAGAGATTAGCAATCAGCCCCAGCATTTT
CDR3 protein: CASSEAEISNQPQHF
J gene: TRBJ1-5
D gene: .
V gene: TRBV12-1
clone size: .

CDR3 DNA: TGTGCCAGCAGCTTTGTTGTAAGCGGGGGGTCCCCCTACAATGAGCAGTTCTTC
CDR3 protein: CASSFVVSGGSPYNEQFF
J gene: TRBJ2-1
D gene: .
V gene: TRBV12-1
clone size: .

CDR3 DNA: TGCGCCAGCAGCTTGGATAGCAATGAGCAGTTCTTC
CDR3 protein: CASSLDSNEQFF
J gene: TRBJ2-1
D gene: .
V gene: TRBV5-1
clone size: .

CDR3 DNA: TGTGCCAGCAGTCCCCGACTGACAGGACCCCGAGGTATCTCTGGAAACACCATATATTTT
CDR3 protein: CASSPRLTGPRGISGNTIYF
J gene: TRBJ1-3
D gene: .
V gene: TRBV28
clone size: .

CDR3 DNA: TGTGCCACCAGCAGTCGGCGAGGAAATCTAGCTTTCTTT
CDR3 protein: CATSSRRGNLAFF
J gene: TRBJ1-1
D gene: .
V gene: TRBV15
clone size: .

CDR3 DNA: TGCGCCAGCAGCCTCCCTCTACAGGGGACTGAAGCTTTCTTT
CDR3 protein: CASSLPLQGTEAFF
J gene: TRBJ1-1
D gene: TRBD1
V gene: TRBV5-1
clone size: .

CDR3 DNA: TGTGCCAGCAGCCAAGTTAGTGTCGGAAACACCATATATTTT
CDR3 protein: CASSQVSVGNTIYF
J gene: TRBJ1-3
D gene: .
V gene: TRBV3-1/TRBV3-2
clone size: .

CDR3 DNA: TGTGCCATTAGCGGGCTCCTCACAGATACGCAGTATTTT
CDR3 protein: CAISGLLTDTQYF
J gene: TRBJ2-3
D gene: TRBD2
V gene: TRBV28
clone size: .

CDR3 DNA: TGTGCCACCGGGGGGGTTGAAGATACGCAGTATTTT
CDR3 protein: CATGGVEDTQYF
J gene: TRBJ2-3
D gene: TRBD2
V gene: TRBV19
clone size: .

CDR3 DNA: TGTGCCAGCTCAACGCGACAGGGGAGTTCCGACGAGCAGTACTTC
CDR3 protein: CASSTRQGSSDEQYF
J gene: TRBJ2-7
D gene: TRBD1
V gene: TRBV18
clone size: .

CDR3 DNA: TGTGCCATCAGTGCCGGGACAGCGTGGACCGGGGAGCTGTTTTTT
CDR3 protein: CAISAGTAWTGELFF
J gene: TRBJ2-2
D gene: TRBD1
V gene: TRBV10-3
clone size: once

CDR3 DNA: TGTGCCAGCAGCCACTCGGGACAGCCCAATCAGCCCCAGCATTTT
CDR3 protein: CASSHSGQPNQPQHF
J gene: TRBJ1-5
D gene: TRBD1
V gene: TRBV4-2
clone size: once

CDR3 DNA: TGTGCCAGCTCGCCAGGGACAGGGGACCTCTATGGCTACACCTTC
CDR3 protein: CASSPGTGDLYGYTF
J gene: TRBJ1-2
D gene: TRBD1
V gene: TRBV18
clone size: .

CDR3 DNA: TGTGCCAGCAGTTTAGAAGCTAGCGGGGGCTCTGAAACCGGGGAGCTGTTTTTT
CDR3 protein: CASSLEASGGSETGELFF
J gene: TRBJ2-2
D gene: TRBD2
V gene: TRBV7-6
clone size: .

CDR3 DNA: TGTGCCAGCAGTTACTCCGGGACAGGGAACACTGAAGCTTTCTTT
CDR3 protein: CASSYSGTGNTEAFF
J gene: TRBJ1-1
D gene: TRBD1
V gene: TRBV6-5
clone size: few

CDR3 DNA: TGTGCCAGCAGCCCAACGGCGGGGAACACTGAAGCTTTCTTT
CDR3 protein: CASSPTAGNTEAFF
J gene: TRBJ1-1
D gene: .
V gene: TRBV11-3
clone size: .

CDR3 DNA: TGTGCCTGGACTGGAGCTTATGGCTACACCTTC
CDR3 protein: CAWTGAYGYTF
J gene: TRBJ1-2
D gene: .
V gene: TRBV30
clone size: .

CDR3 DNA: TGCAGCGTTAGGGGGCAGGGAAACACCATATATTTT
CDR3 protein: CSVRGQGNTIYF
J gene: TRBJ1-3
D gene: TRBD1
V gene: TRBV29-1
clone size: .

CDR3 DNA: TGTGCCAGCAGCCAAGACTCTGGGACAGGTATGGAGGAGCAGTACTTC
CDR3 protein: CASSQDSGTGMEEQYF
J gene: TRBJ2-7
D gene: TRBD1
V gene: TRBV5-5
clone size: .

CDR3 DNA: TGTGCCAGCAGCAGACCAGGTTACACCGGGGAGCTGTTTTTT
CDR3 protein: CASSRPGYTGELFF
J gene: TRBJ2-2
D gene: .
V gene: TRBV3-1/TRBV3-2
clone size: .

CDR3 DNA: TGTGCCAGCAGCCTCGGGGGAGGCAATCAGCCCCAGCATTTT
CDR3 protein: CASSLGGGNQPQHF
J gene: TRBJ1-5
D gene: .
V gene: TRBV7-2
clone size: .

CDR3 DNA: TGCGCCAGCTCTTCTACGGGGGGCGAGAGTTCATGGTATGGCTACACCTTC
CDR3 protein: CASSSTGGESSWYGYTF
J gene: TRBJ1-2
D gene: .
V gene: TRBV10-2
clone size: .

CDR3 DNA: TGTGCCAGCAGTTTTTCGGGGGGGAATGAAAAACTGTTTTTT
CDR3 protein: CASSFSGGNEKLFF
J gene: TRBJ1-4
D gene: .
V gene: TRBV28
clone size: .

CDR3 DNA: TGCGCCAGCAGTGAGCCAGGGACAGACAAAGCTTTCTTT
CDR3 protein: CASSEPGTDKAFF
J gene: TRBJ1-1
D gene: TRBD1
V gene: TRBV10-2
clone size: .

CDR3 DNA: TGTGCCACCTTATCCGGGACAGCCACTGGAAACACCATATATTTT
CDR3 protein: CATLSGTATGNTIYF
J gene: TRBJ1-3
D gene: TRBD1
V gene: TRBV28
clone size: .

CDR3 DNA: TGTGCCAGCAGCTTAGACCCAGGCACAGATACGCAGTATTTT
CDR3 protein: CASSLDPGTDTQYF
J gene: TRBJ2-3
D gene: .
V gene: TRBV11-2
clone size: .

CDR3 DNA: TGTGCCAGCAGCCAAGAACAAGGGAGCCCTGAAGCTTTCTTT
CDR3 protein: CASSQEQGSPEAFF
J gene: TRBJ1-1
D gene: .
V gene: TRBV3-1/TRBV3-2
clone size: .

CDR3 DNA: TGTGCCAGCTCACTGATAAGGGGTGATTCACCCCTCCACTTT
CDR3 protein: CASSLIRGDSPLHF
J gene: TRBJ1-6
D gene: .
V gene: TRBV18
clone size: .

CDR3 DNA: TGCGCCAGCAGCCAAGATCACATTGGGATGACGGGGGGGGACAATGAGCAGTTCTTC
CDR3 protein: CASSQDHIGMTGGDNEQFF
J gene: TRBJ2-1
D gene: TRBD2
V gene: TRBV4-1
clone size: .

CDR3 DNA: TGTGCCAGCAGTTACACAAGGACAGCGAACACCGGGGAGCTGTTTTTT
CDR3 protein: CASSYTRTANTGELFF
J gene: TRBJ2-2
D gene: .
V gene: TRBV6-5
clone size: once

CDR3 DNA: TGTGCCAGCACCACGACAGGGTCAGAAGAGACCCAGTACTTC
CDR3 protein: CASTTTGSEETQYF
J gene: TRBJ2-5
D gene: TRBD1
V gene: TRBV2
clone size: .

CDR3 DNA: TGTGCCAGTAGTATAGAGGGGCGACAGGGTCGGGTGGGCAGCGGTAACACCGGGGAGCTGTTTTTT
CDR3 protein: CASSIEGRQGRVGSGNTGELFF
J gene: TRBJ2-2
D gene: TRBD1
V gene: TRBV19
clone size: .

CDR3 DNA: TGCGCCAGCAGCAATAGATACCCAACTAATGAAAAACTGTTTTTT
CDR3 protein: CASSNRYPTNEKLFF
J gene: TRBJ1-4
D gene: .
V gene: TRBV5-1
clone size: .

CDR3 DNA: TGTGCCAGCAGGCCCGGACTAGCGGGGGATTACGAGCAGTACTTC
CDR3 protein: CASRPGLAGDYEQYF
J gene: TRBJ2-7
D gene: TRBD2
V gene: TRBV6-5
clone size: .

CDR3 DNA: TGTGCCAGCAGCGGAATACAGGGATCCATTGATGGCTACACCTTC
CDR3 protein: CASSGIQGSIDGYTF
J gene: TRBJ1-2
D gene: .
V gene: TRBV3-1/TRBV3-2
clone size: .

CDR3 DNA: TGTGCCAGCAGTTCGCAGGATAACTATGGCTACACCTTC
CDR3 protein: CASSSQDNYGYTF
J gene: TRBJ1-2
D gene: .
V gene: TRBV27
clone size: .

CDR3 DNA: TGCGCCAGCAGCTTGGATCCAGGGGGCTTGGAGGAGACCCAGTACTTC
CDR3 protein: CASSLDPGGLEETQYF
J gene: TRBJ2-5
D gene: TRBD1
V gene: TRBV5-1
clone size: .

CDR3 DNA: TGCGCCAGCAGTCAAGGACAGTCCCACTATGGCTACACCTTC
CDR3 protein: CASSQGQSHYGYTF
J gene: TRBJ1-2
D gene: .
V gene: TRBV10-2
clone size: .

CDR3 DNA: TGTGCCAGCAGTCCTCCGGACAGCCCAACGCAGTATTTT
CDR3 protein: CASSPPDSPTQYF
J gene: TRBJ2-3
D gene: .
V gene: TRBV28
clone size: .

CDR3 DNA: TGTGCCAGCAGCTTACCAGACAGCTCTGGGGCCAACGTCCTGACTTTC
CDR3 protein: CASSLPDSSGANVLTF
J gene: TRBJ2-6
D gene: .
V gene: TRBV5-5
clone size: .

CDR3 DNA: TGTGCCACCCAGGGAGGGGTGGCTAACTATGGCTACACCTTC
CDR3 protein: CATQGGVANYGYTF
J gene: TRBJ1-2
D gene: .
V gene: TRBV10-3
clone size: .

CDR3 DNA: TGTGCCAGCAGCTTAACAGTACAGGAGTACGAGCAGTACTTC
CDR3 protein: CASSLTVQEYEQYF
J gene: TRBJ2-7
D gene: .
V gene: TRBV7-2
clone size: .

CDR3 DNA: TGTGCCAGTCTCCCTGGGGCCGCAAATTACGCTGAAGCTTTCTTT
CDR3 protein: CASLPGAANYAEAFF
J gene: TRBJ1-1
D gene: .
V gene: TRBV5-5
clone size: .

CDR3 DNA: TGTGCCAGTAGTATTCGGCGGGACGCCGACACCGGGGAGCTGTTTTTT
CDR3 protein: CASSIRRDADTGELFF
J gene: TRBJ2-2
D gene: .
V gene: TRBV19
clone size: once

CDR3 DNA: TGTGCCTGGAACTCGGACAGGGGATTTGAGCAGTTCTTC
CDR3 protein: CAWNSDRGFEQFF
J gene: TRBJ2-1
D gene: TRBD1
V gene: TRBV30
clone size: .

CDR3 DNA: TGTGCCAGCAGCCAAGCTGCAGGGGTGTACTACGAGCAGTACTTC
CDR3 protein: CASSQAAGVYYEQYF
J gene: TRBJ2-7
D gene: .
V gene: TRBV3-1/TRBV3-2
clone size: .

CDR3 DNA: TGTGCCAGCAGCTTGGTGGGAGGAGGCTACACCTTC
CDR3 protein: CASSLVGGGYTF
J gene: TRBJ1-2
D gene: .
V gene: TRBV5-8
clone size: .

CDR3 DNA: TGCGCCAGCAGGGTTTCGGGGGACTATGGCTACACCTTC
CDR3 protein: CASRVSGDYGYTF
J gene: TRBJ1-2
D gene: .
V gene: TRBV5-1
clone size: .

CDR3 DNA: TGTGCCAGCAGCTTGAGTTCGGTCCGAGAGACCCAGTACTTC
CDR3 protein: CASSLSSVRETQYF
J gene: TRBJ2-5
D gene: .
V gene: TRBV7-6
clone size: .

CDR3 DNA: TGTGCCGGCGGCCTGGGCAATCAGCCCCAGCATTTT
CDR3 protein: CAGGLGNQPQHF
J gene: TRBJ1-5
D gene: .
V gene: TRBV6-5
clone size: .

CDR3 DNA: TGTGCCAGCAGCCGATCGACAGGGGGCTACACTGAAGCTTTCTTT
CDR3 protein: CASSRSTGGYTEAFF
J gene: TRBJ1-1
D gene: TRBD1
V gene: TRBV28
clone size: .

CDR3 DNA: TGTGCCATCAGTGAGGAGCGGAACATTCAGTACTTC
CDR3 protein: CAISEERNIQYF
J gene: TRBJ2-4
D gene: .
V gene: TRBV10-3
clone size: .

CDR3 DNA: TGTGCCAGCAGCCCTAGGACCGGGACAGGGGCTCACTATGGCTACACCTTC
CDR3 protein: CASSPRTGTGAHYGYTF
J gene: TRBJ1-2
D gene: TRBD1
V gene: TRBV4-2
clone size: .

CDR3 DNA: TGTGCCAGCAGTTTAGGGACAGGGAGAGGCTACACCTTC
CDR3 protein: CASSLGTGRGYTF
J gene: TRBJ1-2
D gene: TRBD1
V gene: TRBV12-3/TRBV12-4
clone size: .

CDR3 DNA: TGTGCCAGCAGCACGGGACAGGGAGGGTATCAGCCCCAGCATTTT
CDR3 protein: CASSTGQGGYQPQHF
J gene: TRBJ1-5
D gene: TRBD1
V gene: TRBV28
clone size: .